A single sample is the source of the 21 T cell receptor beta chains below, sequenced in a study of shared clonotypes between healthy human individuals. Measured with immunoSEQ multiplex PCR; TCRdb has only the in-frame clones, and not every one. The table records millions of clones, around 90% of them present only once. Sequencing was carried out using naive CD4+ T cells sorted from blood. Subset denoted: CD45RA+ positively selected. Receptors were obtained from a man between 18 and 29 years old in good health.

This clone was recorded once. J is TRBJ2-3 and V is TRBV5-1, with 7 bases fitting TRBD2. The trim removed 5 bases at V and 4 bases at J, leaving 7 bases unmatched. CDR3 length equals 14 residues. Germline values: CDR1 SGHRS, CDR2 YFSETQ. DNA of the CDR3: TGCGCCAGCAGAGAGGGCCGGGGGGCAGATACGCAGTATTTT. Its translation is CASREGRGADTQYF. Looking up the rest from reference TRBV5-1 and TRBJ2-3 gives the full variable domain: KAGVTQTPRYLIKTRGQQVTLSCSPISGHRSVSWYQQTPGQGLQFLFEYFSETQRNKGNFPGRFSGRQFSNSRSEMNVSTLELGDSALYLCASREGRGADTQYFGPGTRLTVL.

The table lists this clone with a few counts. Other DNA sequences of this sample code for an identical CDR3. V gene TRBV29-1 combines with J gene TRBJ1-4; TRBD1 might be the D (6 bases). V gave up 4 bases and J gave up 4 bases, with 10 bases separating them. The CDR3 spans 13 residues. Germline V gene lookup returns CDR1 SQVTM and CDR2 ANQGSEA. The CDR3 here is CSVVGAGNEKLFF. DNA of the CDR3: TGCAGCGTTGTGGGGGCTGGTAATGAAAAACTGTTTTTT.

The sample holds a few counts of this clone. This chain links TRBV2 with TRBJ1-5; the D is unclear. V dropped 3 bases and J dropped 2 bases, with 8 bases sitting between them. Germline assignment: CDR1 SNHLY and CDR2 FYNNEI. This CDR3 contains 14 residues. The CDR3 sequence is CASSDLARNQPQHF. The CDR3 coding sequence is TGTGCCAGCAGTGATTTGGCTCGCAATCAGCCCCAGCATTTT.

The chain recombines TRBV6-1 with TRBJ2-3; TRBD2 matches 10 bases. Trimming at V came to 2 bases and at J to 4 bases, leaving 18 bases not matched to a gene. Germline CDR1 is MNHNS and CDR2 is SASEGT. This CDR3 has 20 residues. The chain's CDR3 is CASSERLMASGGARSDTQYF. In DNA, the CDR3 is TGTGCCAGCAGTGAAAGGCTTATGGCTAGCGGGGGCGCACGGTCAGATACGCAGTATTTT.

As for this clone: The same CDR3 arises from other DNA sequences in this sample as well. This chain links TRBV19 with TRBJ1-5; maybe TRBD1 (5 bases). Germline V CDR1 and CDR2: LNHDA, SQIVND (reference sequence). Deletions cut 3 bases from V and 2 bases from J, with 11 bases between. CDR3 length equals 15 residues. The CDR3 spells CASSMGQGGNQPQHF. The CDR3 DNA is TGTGCCAGTAGTATGGGCCAGGGCGGCAATCAGCCCCAGCATTTT.

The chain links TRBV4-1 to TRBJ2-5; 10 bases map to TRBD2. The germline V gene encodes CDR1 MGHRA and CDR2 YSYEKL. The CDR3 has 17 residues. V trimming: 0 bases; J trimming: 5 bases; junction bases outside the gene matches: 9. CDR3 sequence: CASSQERLTSGDETQYF. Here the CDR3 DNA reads TGCGCCAGCAGCCAAGAACGTCTAACTAGCGGGGATGAGACCCAGTACTTC.

For the CDR3, the DNA is TGTGCCAGCAGTTACCGAGGGGGCCCAAATGAAAAACTGTTTTTT. It yields the protein CASSYRGGPNEKLFF. J is TRBJ1-4 and V is TRBV27; 7 nucleotides align to TRBD1. V lost 4 bases, J lost 5 bases, and 7 bases stayed unmatched. This CDR3 is 15 amino acids long. Germline V gene lookup returns CDR1 MNHEY and CDR2 SMNVEV (reference sequence). Based on the CDR3 plus reference TRBV27 and TRBJ1-4, the full variable domain is EAQVTQNPRYLITVTGKKLTVTCSQNMNHEYMSWYRQDPGLGLRQIYYSMNVEVTDKGDVPEGYKVSRKEKRNFPLILESPSPNQTSLYFCASSYRGGPNEKLFFGSGTQLSVL.

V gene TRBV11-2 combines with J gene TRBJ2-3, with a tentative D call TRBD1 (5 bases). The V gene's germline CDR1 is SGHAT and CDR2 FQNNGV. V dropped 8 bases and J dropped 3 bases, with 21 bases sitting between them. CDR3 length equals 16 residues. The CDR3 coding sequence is TGTGCCAGCGGGCGTGGGGCATCGAGGTGGACAGATACGCAGTATTTT. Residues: CASGRGASRWTDTQYF.

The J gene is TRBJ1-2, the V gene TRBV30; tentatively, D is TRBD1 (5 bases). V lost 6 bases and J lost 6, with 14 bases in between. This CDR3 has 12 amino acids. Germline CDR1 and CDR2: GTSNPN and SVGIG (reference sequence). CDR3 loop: CACGRGVNGYTF. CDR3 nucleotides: TGTGCCTGCGGGCGGGGGGTGAATGGCTACACCTTC.

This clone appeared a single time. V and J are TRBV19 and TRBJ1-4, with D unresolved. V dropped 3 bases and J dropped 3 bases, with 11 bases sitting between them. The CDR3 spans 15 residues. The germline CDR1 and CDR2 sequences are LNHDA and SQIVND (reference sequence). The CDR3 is CASSINTAPNEKLFF. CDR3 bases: TGTGCCAGTAGTATTAATACCGCTCCTAATGAAAAACTGTTTTTT.

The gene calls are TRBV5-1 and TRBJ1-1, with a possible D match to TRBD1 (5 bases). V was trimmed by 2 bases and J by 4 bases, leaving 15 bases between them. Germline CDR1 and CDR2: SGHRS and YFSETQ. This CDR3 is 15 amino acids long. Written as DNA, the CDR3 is TGCGCCAGCAGCTTCTCGACAGTCGAGGGCACTGAAGCTTTCTTT. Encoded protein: CASSFSTVEGTEAFF. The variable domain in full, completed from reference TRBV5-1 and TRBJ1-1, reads KAGVTQTPRYLIKTRGQQVTLSCSPISGHRSVSWYQQTPGQGLQFLFEYFSETQRNKGNFPGRFSGRQFSNSRSEMNVSTLELGDSALYLCASSFSTVEGTEAFFGQGTRLTVV.

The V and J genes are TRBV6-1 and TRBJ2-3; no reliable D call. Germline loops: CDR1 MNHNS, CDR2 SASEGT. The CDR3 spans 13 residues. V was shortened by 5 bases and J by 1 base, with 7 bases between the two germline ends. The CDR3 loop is CASSPTRTDTQYF. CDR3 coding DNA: TGTGCCAGCAGTCCCACTCGCACAGATACGCAGTATTTT.

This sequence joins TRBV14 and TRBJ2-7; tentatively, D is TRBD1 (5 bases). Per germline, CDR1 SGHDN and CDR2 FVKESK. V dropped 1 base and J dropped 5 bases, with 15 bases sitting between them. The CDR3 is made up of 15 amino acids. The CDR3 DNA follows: TGTGCCAGCAGCCAAGGGGGCAGGGCCGAGAACGAGCAGTACTTC. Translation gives CASSQGGRAENEQYF.

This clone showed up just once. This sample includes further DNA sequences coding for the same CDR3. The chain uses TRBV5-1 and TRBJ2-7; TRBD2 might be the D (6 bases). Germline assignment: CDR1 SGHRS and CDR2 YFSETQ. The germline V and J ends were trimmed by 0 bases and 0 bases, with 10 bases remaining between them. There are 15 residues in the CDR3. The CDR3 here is CASSLGGTGSYEQYF. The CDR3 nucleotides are TGCGCCAGCAGCTTGGGAGGGACTGGCTCCTACGAGCAGTACTTC.

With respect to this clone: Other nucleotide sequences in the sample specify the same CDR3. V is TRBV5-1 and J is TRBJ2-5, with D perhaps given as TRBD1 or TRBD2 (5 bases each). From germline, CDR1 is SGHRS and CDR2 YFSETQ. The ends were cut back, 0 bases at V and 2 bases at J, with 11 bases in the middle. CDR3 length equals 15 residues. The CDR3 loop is CASSLGGTAQETQYF. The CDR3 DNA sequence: TGCGCCAGCAGCTTGGGGGGGACGGCACAAGAGACCCAGTACTTC.

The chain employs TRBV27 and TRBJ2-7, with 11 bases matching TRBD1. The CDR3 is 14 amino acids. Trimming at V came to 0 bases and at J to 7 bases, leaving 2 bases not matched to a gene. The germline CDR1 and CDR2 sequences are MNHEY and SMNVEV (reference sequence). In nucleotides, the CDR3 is TGTGCCAGCAGTTTATCGGACAGGGGGCGAGAGCAGTACTTC. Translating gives CASSLSDRGREQYF.

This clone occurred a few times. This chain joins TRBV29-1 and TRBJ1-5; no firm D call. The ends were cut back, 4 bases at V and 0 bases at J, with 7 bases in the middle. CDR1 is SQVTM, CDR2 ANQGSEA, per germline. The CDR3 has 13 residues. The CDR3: CSVGRNSNQPQHF. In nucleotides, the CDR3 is TGCAGCGTTGGTAGGAATAGCAATCAGCCCCAGCATTTT.

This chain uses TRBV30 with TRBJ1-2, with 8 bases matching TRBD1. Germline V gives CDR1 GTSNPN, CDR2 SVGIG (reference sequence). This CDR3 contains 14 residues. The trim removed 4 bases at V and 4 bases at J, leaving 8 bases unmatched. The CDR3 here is CAWNGQGRVYGYTF. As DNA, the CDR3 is TGTGCCTGGAATGGACAGGGAAGGGTCTATGGCTACACCTTC.

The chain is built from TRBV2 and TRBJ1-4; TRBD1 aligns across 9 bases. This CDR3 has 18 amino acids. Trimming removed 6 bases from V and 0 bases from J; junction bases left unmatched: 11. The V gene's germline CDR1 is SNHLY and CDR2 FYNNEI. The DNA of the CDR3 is TGTGCCAGCAGCGCCGAGATGACAGGGGGGGCAACTAATGAAAAACTGTTTTTT. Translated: CASSAEMTGGATNEKLFF.

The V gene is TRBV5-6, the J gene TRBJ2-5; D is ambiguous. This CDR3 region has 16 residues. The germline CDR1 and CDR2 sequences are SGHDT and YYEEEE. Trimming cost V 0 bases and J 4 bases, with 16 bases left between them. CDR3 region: CASSLGTYSVGETQYF. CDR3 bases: TGTGCCAGCAGCTTGGGAACCTATTCGGTGGGAGAGACCCAGTACTTC.

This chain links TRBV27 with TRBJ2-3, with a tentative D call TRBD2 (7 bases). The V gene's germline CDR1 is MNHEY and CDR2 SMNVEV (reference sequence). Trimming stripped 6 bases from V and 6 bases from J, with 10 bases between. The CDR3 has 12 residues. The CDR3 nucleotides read TGTGCCAGCAGACAGGGAGGGGATACGCAGTATTTT. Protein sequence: CASRQGGDTQYF.